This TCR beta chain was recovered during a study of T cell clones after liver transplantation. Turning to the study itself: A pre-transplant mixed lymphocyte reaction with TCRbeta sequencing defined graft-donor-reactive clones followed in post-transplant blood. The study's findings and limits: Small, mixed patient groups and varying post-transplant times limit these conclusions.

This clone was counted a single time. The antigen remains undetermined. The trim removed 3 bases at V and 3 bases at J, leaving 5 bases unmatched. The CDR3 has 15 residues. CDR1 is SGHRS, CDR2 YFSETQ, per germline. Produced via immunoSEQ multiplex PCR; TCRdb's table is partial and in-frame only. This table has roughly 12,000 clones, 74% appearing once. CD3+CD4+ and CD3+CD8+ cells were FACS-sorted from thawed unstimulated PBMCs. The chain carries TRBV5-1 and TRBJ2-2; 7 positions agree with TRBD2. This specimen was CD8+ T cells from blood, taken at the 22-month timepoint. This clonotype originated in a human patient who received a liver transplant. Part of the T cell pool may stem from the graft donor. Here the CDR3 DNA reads TGCGCCAGCAGCTGGACTAGGTCGGACACCGGGGAGCTGTTTTTT. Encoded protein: CASSWTRSDTGELFF. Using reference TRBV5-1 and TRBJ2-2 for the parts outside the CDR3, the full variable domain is KAGVTQTPRYLIKTRGQQVTLSCSPISGHRSVSWYQQTPGQGLQFLFEYFSETQRNKGNFPGRFSGRQFSNSRSEMNVSTLELGDSALYLCASSWTRSDTGELFFGEGSRLTVL.